Listed below are T cell receptor beta chains from one sample, sequenced in a study of T cell changes during pregnancy in multiple sclerosis. This table comes from immunoSEQ multiplex PCR, and its TCRdb copy is limited to in-frame clones, with some not included. This table holds more than 55,000 clones, around 93% found once. The sample here was peripheral blood, taken in the first trimester of pregnancy. These receptors came from a female donor with multiple sclerosis, enrolled in a pregnancy study. Each CDR3 is given with its conserved first and last residue. Each record gives: CDR3 DNA, CDR3 protein, clone size, CDR3 length, J gene, D gene, V gene. D genes are given only for firm matches. Size is stated for part of the rows, as once, few or many counts, or as a class when the clone is expanded.

TGTGCCAGCGCCGAGACCACGGGGGTGCCTGAAGCTTTCTTT | CASAETTGVPEAFF | NA | 14 | TRBJ1-1 | NA | TRBV2
TGTGCCAGCAGCTTTTACATAGCGGGGGGAGTCGAGCAGTACTTC | CASSFYIAGGVEQYF | NA | 15 | TRBJ2-7 | TRBD2 | TRBV7-2
TGTGCCAGCAGCCCTCCCCCGCCAGGGCCTGGGGCCAACGTCCTGACTTTC | CASSPPPPGPGANVLTF | NA | 17 | TRBJ2-6 | NA | TRBV7-9
TGTGCCAGTAGTCCCTCGGACAGGGGGCCCACTGGGGCCAACGTCCTGACTTTC | CASSPSDRGPTGANVLTF | NA | 18 | TRBJ2-6 | TRBD1 | TRBV19
TGTGCCAGCAGTGAATTAGGACAGCCTGAAAAACTGTTTTTT | CASSELGQPEKLFF | NA | 14 | TRBJ1-4 | NA | TRBV25-1
TGTGCCAGCAGTCCCGGAGTGGCCCAGTACTTC | CASSPGVAQYF | NA | 11 | TRBJ2-5 | NA | TRBV6-5
TGTGCCAGCAGCCGGACTAGCGGGGGGGCCTGGAACATTCAGTACTTC | CASSRTSGGAWNIQYF | NA | 16 | TRBJ2-4 | TRBD2 | TRBV5-6
TGTGCCAGCAGCGTAGTACAGGGAATCTCTGGAAACACCATATATTTT | CASSVVQGISGNTIYF | NA | 16 | TRBJ1-3 | NA | TRBV9
TGTGCCAGCAGCTTGGTAGCCAGCAATCAGCCCCAGCATTTT | CASSLVASNQPQHF | NA | 14 | TRBJ1-5 | NA | TRBV5-6
TGTGCAGCAGGGGCCTATAATTCACCCCTCCACTTT | CAAGAYNSPLHF | few | 12 | TRBJ1-6 | NA | TRBV19
TGTGCCAGCAGCCCCCCAGGAGGGTACGCTGAAGCTTTCTTT | CASSPPGGYAEAFF | NA | 14 | TRBJ1-1 | NA | TRBV9
TGTGCCTGGATCCTAATACACAGGGATCATAACACCGGGGAGCTGTTTTTT | CAWILIHRDHNTGELFF | NA | 17 | TRBJ2-2 | NA | TRBV30
TGTGCCAGCTCACCGTTCGGGGAAGGCTATGGCTACACCTTC | CASSPFGEGYGYTF | NA | 14 | TRBJ1-2 | NA | TRBV18